This T cell receptor (beta chain) was obtained from a study of T cell responses to AZD1222 COVID-19 vaccine. Study-level findings and limits: Researchers took repertoire samples only after the peak T cell response had come. The sample set comprised mostly white British donors with more females, and clonal diversity was possibly underestimated.

Concerning this clone itself: What it binds is not known.

Germline loops: CDR1 LNHDA, CDR2 SQIVND (reference sequence). The CDR3 extends over 16 amino acids. V lost 8 bases to trimming and J lost 2 bases, with 19 bases between them. TCRdb's copy holds only in-frame clones and misses some; the assay was immunoSEQ multiplex PCR. The profile covers fewer than 200,000 clones, with approximately 94% appearing a single time and 1.5% to 2% taken by the ten largest. The chain employs TRBV19 and TRBJ2-1, with D possibly TRBD2 on 6 matching bases. Sequencing used peripheral blood, obtained 28 days after the second AZD1222 dose. This clonotype originated in an adult who received the AZD1222 COVID-19 vaccine. The CDR3 DNA sequence: TGTGCCAGTGAAGCCGGAGCGGGTCCTCCCTACAATGAGCAGTTCTTC. This encodes CASEAGAGPPYNEQFF.